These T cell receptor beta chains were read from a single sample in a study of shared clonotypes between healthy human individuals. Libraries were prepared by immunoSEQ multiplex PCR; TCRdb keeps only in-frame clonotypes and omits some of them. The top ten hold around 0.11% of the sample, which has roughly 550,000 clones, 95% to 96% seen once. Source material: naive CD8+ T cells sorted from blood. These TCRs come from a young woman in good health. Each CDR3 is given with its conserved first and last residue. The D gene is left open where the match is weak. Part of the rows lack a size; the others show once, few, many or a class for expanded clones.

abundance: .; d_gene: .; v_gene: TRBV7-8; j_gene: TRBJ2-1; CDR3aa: CASSLAGSYNEQFF; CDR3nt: TGTGCCAGCAGCTTAGCGGGCTCCTACAATGAGCAGTTCTTC
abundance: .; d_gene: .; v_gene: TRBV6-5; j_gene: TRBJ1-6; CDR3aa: CASSSWVLSGSPLHF; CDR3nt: TGTGCCAGCAGTTCCTGGGTGTTGTCAGGCTCACCCCTCCACTTT
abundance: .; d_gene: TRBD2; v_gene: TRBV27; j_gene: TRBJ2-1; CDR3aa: CASSLFSGNYNEQFF; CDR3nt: TGTGCCAGCAGTTTATTTAGCGGGAACTACAATGAGCAGTTCTTC
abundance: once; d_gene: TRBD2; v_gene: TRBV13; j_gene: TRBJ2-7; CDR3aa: CASSLGRLAGTYEQYF; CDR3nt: TGTGCCAGCAGCTTAGGCCGCCTAGCGGGTACCTACGAGCAGTACTTC
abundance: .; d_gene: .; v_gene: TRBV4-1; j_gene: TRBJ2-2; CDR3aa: CASSQYSNTGELFF; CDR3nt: TGCGCCAGCAGCCAATACAGCAACACCGGGGAGCTGTTTTTT
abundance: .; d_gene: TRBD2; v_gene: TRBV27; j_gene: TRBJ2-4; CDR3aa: CASSLGARGNIQYF; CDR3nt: TGTGCCAGCAGCCTAGGGGCGCGGGGGAACATTCAGTACTTC
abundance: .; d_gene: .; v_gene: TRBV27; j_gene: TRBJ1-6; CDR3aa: CASSSVSERVNSPLHF; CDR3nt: TGTGCCAGCAGCTCGGTGTCGGAGCGGGTTAATTCACCCCTCCACTTT
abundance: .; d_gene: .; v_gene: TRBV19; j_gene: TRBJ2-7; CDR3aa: CASSIAGTAREQYF; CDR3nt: TGTGCCAGTAGTATAGCTGGGACTGCAAGGGAGCAGTACTTC
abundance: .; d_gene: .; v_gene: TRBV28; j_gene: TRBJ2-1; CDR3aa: CASESGSSYNEQFF; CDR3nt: TGTGCCAGCGAGTCGGGGAGCTCCTACAATGAGCAGTTCTTC
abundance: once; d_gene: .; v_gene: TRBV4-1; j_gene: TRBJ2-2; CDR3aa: CASSPTVNTGELFF; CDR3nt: TGCGCCAGCAGCCCGACGGTGAACACCGGGGAGCTGTTTTTT
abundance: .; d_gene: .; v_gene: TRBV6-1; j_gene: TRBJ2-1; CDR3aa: CASSELTGGRYNEQFF; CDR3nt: TGTGCCAGCAGTGAACTTACGGGCGGTCGCTACAATGAGCAGTTCTTC
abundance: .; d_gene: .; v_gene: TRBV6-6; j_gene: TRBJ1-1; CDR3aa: CASRPGRGINTEAFF; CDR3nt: TGTGCCAGCAGACCGGGCCGGGGGATTAACACTGAAGCTTTCTTT
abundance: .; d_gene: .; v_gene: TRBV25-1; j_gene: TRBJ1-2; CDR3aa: CASRGEGLNGYTF; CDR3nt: TGTGCCAGCAGGGGGGAGGGTTTGAATGGCTACACCTTC
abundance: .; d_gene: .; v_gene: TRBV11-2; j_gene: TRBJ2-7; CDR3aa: CASSLSGSSYEQYF; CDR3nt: TGTGCCAGCAGCTTATCCGGGAGTTCCTACGAGCAGTACTTC
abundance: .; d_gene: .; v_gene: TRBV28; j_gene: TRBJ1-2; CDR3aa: CASSSPGANYGYTF; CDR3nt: TGTGCCAGCAGTTCTCCAGGGGCTAACTATGGCTACACCTTC
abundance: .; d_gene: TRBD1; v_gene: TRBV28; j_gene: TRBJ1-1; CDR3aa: CASSLRGTGGRPEAFF; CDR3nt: TGTGCCAGCAGTTTAAGAGGGACAGGGGGCCGGCCTGAAGCTTTCTTT
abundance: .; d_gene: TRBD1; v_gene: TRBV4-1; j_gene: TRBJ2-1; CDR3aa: CASSQLRAGGHYNEQFF; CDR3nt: TGCGCCAGCAGCCAACTACGGGCAGGGGGCCACTACAATGAGCAGTTCTTC
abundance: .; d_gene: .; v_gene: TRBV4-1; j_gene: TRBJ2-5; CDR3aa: CASSQVLLDGKEVLIQYF; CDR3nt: TGCGCCAGCAGCCAAGTTCTACTAGATGGAAAAGAAGTTTTGATCCAGTACTTC
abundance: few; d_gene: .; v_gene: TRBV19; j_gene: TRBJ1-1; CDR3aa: CASSPLGYEAFF; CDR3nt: TGTGCCAGTAGTCCCCTAGGTTATGAAGCTTTCTTT
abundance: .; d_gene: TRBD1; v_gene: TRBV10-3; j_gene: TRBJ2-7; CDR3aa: CAISTGTGRPYEQYF; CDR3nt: TGTGCCATCAGCACCGGGACAGGCAGGCCCTACGAGCAGTACTTC
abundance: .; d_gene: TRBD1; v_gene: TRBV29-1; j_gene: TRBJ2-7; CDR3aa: CSVTGQGGLYEQYF; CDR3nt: TGCAGCGTTACGGGACAGGGAGGTCTCTACGAGCAGTACTTC
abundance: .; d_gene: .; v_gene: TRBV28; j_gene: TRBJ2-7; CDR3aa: CASSFLDYSYEQYF; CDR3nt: TGTGCCAGCAGTTTTCTGGACTACTCCTACGAGCAGTACTTC
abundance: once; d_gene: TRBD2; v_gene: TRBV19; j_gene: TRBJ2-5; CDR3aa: CASSITDFGLAVKETQYF; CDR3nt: TGTGCCAGTAGTATAACGGATTTTGGACTAGCGGTCAAAGAGACCCAGTACTTC
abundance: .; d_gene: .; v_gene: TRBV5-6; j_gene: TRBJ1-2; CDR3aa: CACSFPQGLYGYTF; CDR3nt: TGTGCTTGCTCATTCCCCCAGGGCCTCTATGGCTACACCTTC
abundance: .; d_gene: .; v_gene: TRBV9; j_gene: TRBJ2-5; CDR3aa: CASSPGLSASPPQYF; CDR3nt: TGTGCCAGCAGCCCCGGACTTTCCGCCTCCCCACCCCAGTACTTC
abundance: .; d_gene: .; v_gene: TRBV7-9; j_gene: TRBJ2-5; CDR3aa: CASSLGYAQAQETQYF; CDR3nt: TGTGCCAGCAGCTTAGGCTACGCGCAGGCACAAGAGACCCAGTACTTC
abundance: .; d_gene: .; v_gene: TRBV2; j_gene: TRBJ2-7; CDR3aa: CASSEFSAGQYF; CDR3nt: TGTGCCAGCAGTGAGTTTTCGGCGGGGCAGTACTTC
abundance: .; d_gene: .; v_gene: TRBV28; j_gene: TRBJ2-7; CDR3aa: CASEDVAYEQYF; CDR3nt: TGTGCCAGTGAGGACGTAGCCTACGAGCAGTACTTC
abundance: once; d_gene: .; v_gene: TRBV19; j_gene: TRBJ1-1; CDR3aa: CASSIRAENTEAFF; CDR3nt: TGTGCCAGTAGTATAAGGGCAGAGAACACTGAAGCTTTCTTT
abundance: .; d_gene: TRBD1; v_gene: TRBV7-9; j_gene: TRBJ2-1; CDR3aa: CASSSRGQGAPGEQFF; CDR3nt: TGTGCCAGCAGTTCCCGGGGACAGGGGGCACCTGGCGAGCAGTTCTTC
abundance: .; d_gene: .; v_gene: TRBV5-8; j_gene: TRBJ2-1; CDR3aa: CASSLVVNEQFF; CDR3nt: TGTGCCAGCAGCTTAGTCGTCAATGAGCAGTTCTTC
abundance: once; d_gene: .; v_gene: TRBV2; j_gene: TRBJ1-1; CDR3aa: CASSVGEPAFF; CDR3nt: TGTGCCAGCAGTGTAGGAGAACCAGCTTTCTTT
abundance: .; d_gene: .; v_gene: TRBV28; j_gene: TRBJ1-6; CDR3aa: CASSLGTEGGSPLHF; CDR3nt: TGTGCCAGCAGTTTAGGGACGGAGGGGGGATCACCCCTCCACTTT
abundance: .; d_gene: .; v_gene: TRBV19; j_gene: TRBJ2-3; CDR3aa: CASSIGTRTRDTQYF; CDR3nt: TGTGCCAGTAGTATAGGCACCCGAACACGGGATACGCAGTATTTT
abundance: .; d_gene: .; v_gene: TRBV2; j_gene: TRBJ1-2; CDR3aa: CASSEEIGVSYGYTF; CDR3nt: TGTGCCAGCAGTGAAGAGATTGGGGTTTCCTATGGCTACACCTTC
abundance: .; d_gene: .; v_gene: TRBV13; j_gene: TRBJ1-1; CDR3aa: CASSLDQGMNTEAFF; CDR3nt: TGTGCCAGCAGCTTAGACCAGGGCATGAACACTGAAGCTTTCTTT